A selection of T cell receptor beta chains follows, all from one sample in a study of cytomegalovirus exposure and HLA in healthy donors. Only in-frame clones appear in the TCRdb table, and some are missing; sequencing was by immunoSEQ multiplex PCR. The data show about 110,000 clones, less than 80% seen once. Sample: PBMCs. These receptors were collected from a man aged 30 to 39 in good health and CMV-seropositive. Each CDR3 is given with its conserved first and last residue. A D gene is named only where the DNA matches it firmly. Size tells how often a clone was seen (once, few, many) or the class of an expanded clone, and some rows leave it out.

clone_size	v_call	d_call	j_call	cdr3_aa	cdr3_nt
.	TRBV10-3	TRBD2	TRBJ2-7	CATLLAGGSYEQYF	TGTGCCACCCTATTGGCGGGGGGCTCCTACGAGCAGTACTTC
.	TRBV6-1	TRBD1	TRBJ2-2	CATGYRGLGGELFF	TGTGCCACCGGATACAGGGGGCTAGGCGGGGAGCTGTTTTTT
.	TRBV9	.	TRBJ2-5	CASSVGDFEETQYF	TGTGCCAGCAGCGTAGGTGACTTTGAAGAGACCCAGTACTTC
.	TRBV7-2	.	TRBJ2-3	CASSLVRGTQYF	TGTGCCAGCAGCTTAGTGCGGGGTACGCAGTATTTT
.	TRBV9	.	TRBJ1-4	CASSSEGDYNEKLFF	TGTGCCAGCAGCTCCGAGGGGGATTATAATGAAAAACTGTTTTTT
.	TRBV11-2	.	TRBJ1-4	CASSLGANEKLFF	TGTGCCAGCAGCTTAGGGGCAAATGAAAAACTGTTTTTT
.	TRBV27	.	TRBJ2-7	CASSNQVGSSYEQYF	TGTGCCAGCAGTAACCAGGTGGGGAGCTCCTACGAGCAGTACTTC
.	TRBV7-9	TRBD1	TRBJ2-7	CASSLPGTGVIDPYEQYF	TGTGCCAGCAGCTTACCCGGGACAGGGGTCATAGATCCCTACGAGCAGTACTTC
.	TRBV5-6	TRBD1	TRBJ1-5	CASSLGQGSNQPQHF	TGTGCCAGCAGCCTTGGACAGGGAAGCAATCAGCCCCAGCATTTT
.	TRBV10-3	TRBD1	TRBJ1-2	CAISEFETGPYGYTF	TGTGCCATCAGTGAGTTCGAGACAGGGCCCTATGGCTACACCTTC
.	TRBV11-2	.	TRBJ1-6	CASSKPVEGNSPLHF	TGTGCCAGCAGCAAGCCGGTAGAGGGCAATTCACCCCTCCACTTT
.	TRBV6-6	.	TRBJ1-2	CASSPEAGGNTF	TGTGCCAGCAGCCCCGAGGCCGGAGGTAACACCTTC
.	TRBV11-3	.	TRBJ1-2	CASSLQGPYGYTF	TGTGCCAGCAGCTTACAGGGGCCATATGGCTACACCTTC
.	TRBV4-1	TRBD1	TRBJ1-5	CASSQGTGKLLLGGNQPQHF	TGCGCCAGCAGCCAAGGGACAGGGAAATTATTACTTGGTGGCAATCAGCCCCAGCATTTT
.	TRBV19	TRBD2	TRBJ2-1	CASSYSGGSYNEQFF	TGTGCCAGTAGCTATAGCGGGGGGTCCTACAATGAGCAGTTCTTC
few	TRBV9	.	TRBJ1-1	CASSVVPTANTEAFF	TGTGCCAGCAGCGTTGTCCCGACAGCGAACACTGAAGCTTTCTTT
.	TRBV5-5	.	TRBJ1-6	CASSFRGGSYNSPLHF	TGTGCCAGCAGCTTTCGAGGGGGATCCTATAATTCACCCCTCCACTTT
few	TRBV14	.	TRBJ2-7	CASSQDISGISYEQYF	TGTGCCAGCAGCCAAGATATTTCAGGGATCTCCTACGAGCAGTACTTC